These T cell receptor beta chains were read from a single sample in a study of CD8+ T cells in alopecia areata. TCRdb's table, derived via immunoSEQ multiplex PCR, lists solely in-frame clones and lacks some. The table has about 190,000 clones, around 50% seen once; the top ten hold over 10%. Here the sequenced sample was CD8+ T cells sorted from blood, taken at week 24, from a patient treated with tofacitinib. The source is a human donor with alopecia areata. CDR3s include the opening cysteine and the closing phenylalanine or tryptophan. D genes are given only for firm matches. Size values are once, few and many counts, or a class for expanded clones, and some rows have none.

V gene	D gene	J gene	clone size	CDR3 DNA	CDR3 protein
TRBV19	-	TRBJ1-2	few	TGTGCCAGTAGCGACAGAAACTATGGCTACACCTTC	CASSDRNYGYTF
TRBV10-3	-	TRBJ2-7	-	TGTGCCATCAGTGGTGAGGGGACCTACGAGCAGTACTTC	CAISGEGTYEQYF
TRBV7-2	-	TRBJ2-1	-	TGTGCCAGCAGCTTAGGTATCGGAGGGCAGTTCTTC	CASSLGIGGQFF
TRBV5-1	-	TRBJ1-2	-	TGCGCCAGCAGCTTGGTATCCGGCAGGATACTAGGGCATGGCTACACCTTC	CASSLVSGRILGHGYTF
TRBV4-2	TRBD2	TRBJ2-3	-	TGTGCCAGCAGCCAACTGAGCGGGGGCACCACAGATACGCAGTATTTT	CASSQLSGGTTDTQYF
TRBV7-2	-	TRBJ1-6	few	TGTGCCAGCAGCTTAGGGAGCTATAATTCACCCCTCCACTTT	CASSLGSYNSPLHF
TRBV9	-	TRBJ2-7	-	TGTGCCAGCAGCGCCGGTTACGAGCAGTACTTC	CASSAGYEQYF
TRBV7-9	-	TRBJ1-3	-	TGTGCCAGCCGAGACAGTGCTGGAAACACCATATATTTT	CASRDSAGNTIYF
TRBV4-2	-	TRBJ2-3	-	TGTGCCAGCAGCCTCAACACGGGGGCCCAGCTCACAGATACGCAGTATTTT	CASSLNTGAQLTDTQYF
TRBV6-5	-	TRBJ1-5	-	TGTGCCAGCACCCTAACTTTGGGGGGGCCCCAGCATTTT	CASTLTLGGPQHF
TRBV2	-	TRBJ2-7	-	TGTGCCAGCAGGGCGGTAGATCGGTACGAGCAGTACTTC	CASRAVDRYEQYF
TRBV6-6	TRBD1	TRBJ1-1	few	TGTGCCAGCAGTTACTCGGGACAGGGAGGTGAAGCTTTCTTT	CASSYSGQGGEAFF
TRBV30	-	TRBJ2-3	-	TGTGCCTGGAGTGAGGGTCGAGGGGCAGATACGCAGTATTTT	CAWSEGRGADTQYF
TRBV25-1	-	TRBJ2-5	-	TGTGCCAGCAGTGACTCGGGATTACTGGAGACCCAGTACTTC	CASSDSGLLETQYF
TRBV9	TRBD1	TRBJ2-7	few	TGTGCCAGCAGCCCCCGGGACAGGCGAACCTACGAGCAGTACTTC	CASSPRDRRTYEQYF
TRBV30	-	TRBJ2-7	once	TGTGCCTGGAGTGTACGGGACTACGAGCAGTACTTC	CAWSVRDYEQYF
TRBV30	TRBD1	TRBJ2-7	-	TGTGCCTGGGTTTCGGGACCGGGACAGGGGGAGTACGAGCAGTACTTC	CAWVSGPGQGEYEQYF
TRBV6-5	TRBD1	TRBJ2-2	-	TGTGCCAGCAGTTACGACAGGGTGGACACCGGGGAGCTGTTTTTT	CASSYDRVDTGELFF
TRBV27	-	TRBJ2-6	once	TGTGCCAGCAGTTTATCTGGCTCTGGGGCCAACGTCCTGACTTTC	CASSLSGSGANVLTF
TRBV29-1	-	TRBJ2-3	once	TGCAGCGTTGAAGGGGGCAAGACCGATACGCAGTATTTT	CSVEGGKTDTQYF
TRBV7-9	-	TRBJ1-2	-	TGTGCCAGCAGCAAGTCCTATGGCTACACCTTC	CASSKSYGYTF
TRBV27	-	TRBJ2-1	many	TGTGCCAGCAGTCCGAATAGCGGCTCCTACAATGAGCAGTTCTTC	CASSPNSGSYNEQFF
TRBV27	-	TRBJ1-1	-	TGTGCCAGCAGTTTACATGGATTCACTGAAGCTTTCTTT	CASSLHGFTEAFF
TRBV29-1	-	TRBJ2-3	-	TGCAGCGCTGTCGGAAGAATAGATACGCAGTATTTT	CSAVGRIDTQYF
TRBV29-1	-	TRBJ2-3	-	TGCAGCGTTGAAGTACGGGCCCCAGATACGCAGTATTTT	CSVEVRAPDTQYF
TRBV7-9	-	TRBJ1-2	-	TGTGCCAGCAGCTTAGAGACTTCAGTCTATGGCTACACCTTC	CASSLETSVYGYTF
TRBV4-1	-	TRBJ1-1	-	TGCGCCAGCAGCGCCCAACAGGGAGAAGCTTTCTTT	CASSAQQGEAFF
TRBV30	-	TRBJ2-7	once	TGTGCCTGGATTCCCCCCGGACGGCCTACCTACGAGCAGTACTTC	CAWIPPGRPTYEQYF
TRBV28	TRBD1	TRBJ2-5	-	TGTGCCAGCAGCTTGGGGACAGTGTTACAGTACTTC	CASSLGTVLQYF
TRBV4-1	-	TRBJ1-6	-	TGCGCCAGCAGCCAACCCGGGACACCTACACCCCTCCACTTT	CASSQPGTPTPLHF
TRBV4-1	-	TRBJ2-5	-	TGCGCCAGCAGCCAAGTGCCGGCTAGCGTGGAGACCCAGTACTTC	CASSQVPASVETQYF
TRBV4-2	-	TRBJ2-7	-	TGTGCCAGCAGCCAAGGTCTCGACGGGTTTGTTTTCTACGAGCAGTACTTC	CASSQGLDGFVFYEQYF
TRBV10-2	TRBD1	TRBJ2-1	few	TGCGCCAGCAGTGATCTACGGGACAGGGTCCACAATGAGCAGTTCTTC	CASSDLRDRVHNEQFF
TRBV11-2	-	TRBJ2-7	-	TGTGCCAGCAGCTTAGAGGGGGTCACAAGCTCCTACGAGCAGTACTTC	CASSLEGVTSSYEQYF
TRBV5-6	-	TRBJ2-7	-	TGTGCCAGCAGCTCGGGGCAGATAATCTACGAGCAGTACTTC	CASSSGQIIYEQYF
TRBV10-3	-	TRBJ1-5	-	TGTGCCATCAGTGAGAAGACAGGTAATCAGCCCCAGCATTTT	CAISEKTGNQPQHF
TRBV6-1	-	TRBJ2-1	many	TGTGCCAGCAGTGAATGGGTGGTATCGGGGGTTTTTGATGAGCAGTTCTTC	CASSEWVVSGVFDEQFF
TRBV14	TRBD2	TRBJ2-7	-	TGTGCCAGCAGCCAAATCGCGGGGGGCCTCTCCTACGAGCAGTACTTC	CASSQIAGGLSYEQYF
TRBV5-1	TRBD1	TRBJ2-7	-	TGCGCCAGCAGCTTGGGAGCGGGACAGGGCCACGAGCAGTACTTC	CASSLGAGQGHEQYF
TRBV7-2	TRBD2	TRBJ2-1	-	TGTGCCAGCAGCCACCTAGCTCCCGGGGGGAATGAGCAGTTCTTC	CASSHLAPGGNEQFF
TRBV27	-	TRBJ1-5	few	TGTGCCAGCAGCCTACGACAGGATCAGCCCCAGCATTTT	CASSLRQDQPQHF
TRBV4-1	-	TRBJ1-1	few	TGCGCCAGCAGCCAAGTCTGGGGAAACACTGAAGCTTTCTTT	CASSQVWGNTEAFF
TRBV5-1	TRBD1	TRBJ2-5	-	TGCGCCAGCAGCTTGAGGACAGGGTCAGAGACCCAGTACTTC	CASSLRTGSETQYF
TRBV7-8	-	TRBJ1-6	-	TGTGCCAGCAGCTTAGGCGGCAGCAATTCACCCCTCCACTTT	CASSLGGSNSPLHF
TRBV27	-	TRBJ1-1	medium-sized	TGTGCCAGCAGTTTAGGGACGGTGAACACTGAAGCTTTCTTT	CASSLGTVNTEAFF
TRBV7-9	-	TRBJ2-1	-	TGTGCCAGCAGCTCGGACCTAAGCTCCTACAATGAGCAGTTCTTC	CASSSDLSSYNEQFF
TRBV6-5	-	TRBJ2-1	-	TGTGCCAGCAGTTACTCAGGGAATGAGCAGTTCTTC	CASSYSGNEQFF
TRBV23-1	-	TRBJ1-5	-	TGCGCCAGCAGTCAATCGTGCAGGAGGCTTTTTCAGCCCCAGCATTTT	CASSQSCRRLFQPQHF
TRBV11-2	TRBD2	TRBJ2-5	-	TGTGCCAGCAGCTTAGAGGCGGGCGGGGGGATCCAAGAGACCCAGTACTTC	CASSLEAGGGIQETQYF
TRBV5-6	TRBD1	TRBJ2-4	few	TGTGCCAGCAGCTCCGGACAGGACAAAAACATTCAGTACTTC	CASSSGQDKNIQYF
TRBV27	TRBD2	TRBJ2-4	-	TGTGCCAGCAGCGCCTTGGGAGGGTTCAAAAACATTCAGTACTTC	CASSALGGFKNIQYF
TRBV19	-	TRBJ2-1	-	TGTGCCAGTAGTATCACGCTGCTCTACAATGAGCAGTTCTTC	CASSITLLYNEQFF
TRBV7-9	-	TRBJ2-3	few	TGTGCCAGCAGCGGACCAGATACGCAGTATTTT	CASSGPDTQYF
TRBV5-1	-	TRBJ2-6	-	TGCGCCAGCAGCTTGACTTCATCTGGGGCCAACGTCCTGACTTTC	CASSLTSSGANVLTF
TRBV13	-	TRBJ2-3	-	TGTGCCAGCAGCTTAGGCGGAGGCACAGATACGCAGTATTTT	CASSLGGGTDTQYF
TRBV7-9	-	TRBJ2-3	-	TGTGCCAGCACCCCAGAGGGGGCGGGAGCAGATACGCAGTATTTT	CASTPEGAGADTQYF
TRBV10-3	TRBD1	TRBJ2-7	-	TGTGCCATCAGTGTTGGTTCAGGGGGCTCCTACGAGCAGTACTTC	CAISVGSGGSYEQYF
TRBV29-1	TRBD2	TRBJ2-3	-	TGCAGCGCTACGTTCTTCGCGGGGGGGAGCACAGATACGCAGTATTTT	CSATFFAGGSTDTQYF